This T cell receptor (beta chain) was captured by sequencing in a study of blood T cells in healthy people across ages. Looking at the study overall: About one barcoded TCR beta cDNA was captured per two T cells. The study, taken as a whole, reports: In these data, TCR beta diversity tracked strongly with naive T cell percentage.

RNA extraction gave at least 5.5 micrograms of total RNA per sample. It was with a sample-barcoded 5' primer and a J-beta primer mix that a second PCR of roughly 6 to 12 cycles was run. Per-sample output comprised a minimum of 2.5 million paired-end reads containing CDR3. From the 5' RACE reads, TCRdb called clonotypes with MiXCR, one entry per CDR3 protein. The sample records 1,300,000 or so distinct CDR3 sequences, approximately 59% being singletons. The CDR3 is made up of 13 amino acids. Trimming stripped 1 base from V and 0 bases from J, with 3 bases between. Germline V gene data show CDR1 as ENHRY and CDR2 as SYGVKD. As to this clonotype: Its matching antigen is unknown.

V and J are TRBV10-3 and TRBJ1-1; no definite D call. The material sequenced was blood. This TCR was sampled from a man aged 18 to 30 in good health. CDR3 residues: CAISEWMNTEAFF. Here the CDR3 DNA reads TGTGCCATCAGTGAGTGGATGAACACTGAAGCTTTCTTT.